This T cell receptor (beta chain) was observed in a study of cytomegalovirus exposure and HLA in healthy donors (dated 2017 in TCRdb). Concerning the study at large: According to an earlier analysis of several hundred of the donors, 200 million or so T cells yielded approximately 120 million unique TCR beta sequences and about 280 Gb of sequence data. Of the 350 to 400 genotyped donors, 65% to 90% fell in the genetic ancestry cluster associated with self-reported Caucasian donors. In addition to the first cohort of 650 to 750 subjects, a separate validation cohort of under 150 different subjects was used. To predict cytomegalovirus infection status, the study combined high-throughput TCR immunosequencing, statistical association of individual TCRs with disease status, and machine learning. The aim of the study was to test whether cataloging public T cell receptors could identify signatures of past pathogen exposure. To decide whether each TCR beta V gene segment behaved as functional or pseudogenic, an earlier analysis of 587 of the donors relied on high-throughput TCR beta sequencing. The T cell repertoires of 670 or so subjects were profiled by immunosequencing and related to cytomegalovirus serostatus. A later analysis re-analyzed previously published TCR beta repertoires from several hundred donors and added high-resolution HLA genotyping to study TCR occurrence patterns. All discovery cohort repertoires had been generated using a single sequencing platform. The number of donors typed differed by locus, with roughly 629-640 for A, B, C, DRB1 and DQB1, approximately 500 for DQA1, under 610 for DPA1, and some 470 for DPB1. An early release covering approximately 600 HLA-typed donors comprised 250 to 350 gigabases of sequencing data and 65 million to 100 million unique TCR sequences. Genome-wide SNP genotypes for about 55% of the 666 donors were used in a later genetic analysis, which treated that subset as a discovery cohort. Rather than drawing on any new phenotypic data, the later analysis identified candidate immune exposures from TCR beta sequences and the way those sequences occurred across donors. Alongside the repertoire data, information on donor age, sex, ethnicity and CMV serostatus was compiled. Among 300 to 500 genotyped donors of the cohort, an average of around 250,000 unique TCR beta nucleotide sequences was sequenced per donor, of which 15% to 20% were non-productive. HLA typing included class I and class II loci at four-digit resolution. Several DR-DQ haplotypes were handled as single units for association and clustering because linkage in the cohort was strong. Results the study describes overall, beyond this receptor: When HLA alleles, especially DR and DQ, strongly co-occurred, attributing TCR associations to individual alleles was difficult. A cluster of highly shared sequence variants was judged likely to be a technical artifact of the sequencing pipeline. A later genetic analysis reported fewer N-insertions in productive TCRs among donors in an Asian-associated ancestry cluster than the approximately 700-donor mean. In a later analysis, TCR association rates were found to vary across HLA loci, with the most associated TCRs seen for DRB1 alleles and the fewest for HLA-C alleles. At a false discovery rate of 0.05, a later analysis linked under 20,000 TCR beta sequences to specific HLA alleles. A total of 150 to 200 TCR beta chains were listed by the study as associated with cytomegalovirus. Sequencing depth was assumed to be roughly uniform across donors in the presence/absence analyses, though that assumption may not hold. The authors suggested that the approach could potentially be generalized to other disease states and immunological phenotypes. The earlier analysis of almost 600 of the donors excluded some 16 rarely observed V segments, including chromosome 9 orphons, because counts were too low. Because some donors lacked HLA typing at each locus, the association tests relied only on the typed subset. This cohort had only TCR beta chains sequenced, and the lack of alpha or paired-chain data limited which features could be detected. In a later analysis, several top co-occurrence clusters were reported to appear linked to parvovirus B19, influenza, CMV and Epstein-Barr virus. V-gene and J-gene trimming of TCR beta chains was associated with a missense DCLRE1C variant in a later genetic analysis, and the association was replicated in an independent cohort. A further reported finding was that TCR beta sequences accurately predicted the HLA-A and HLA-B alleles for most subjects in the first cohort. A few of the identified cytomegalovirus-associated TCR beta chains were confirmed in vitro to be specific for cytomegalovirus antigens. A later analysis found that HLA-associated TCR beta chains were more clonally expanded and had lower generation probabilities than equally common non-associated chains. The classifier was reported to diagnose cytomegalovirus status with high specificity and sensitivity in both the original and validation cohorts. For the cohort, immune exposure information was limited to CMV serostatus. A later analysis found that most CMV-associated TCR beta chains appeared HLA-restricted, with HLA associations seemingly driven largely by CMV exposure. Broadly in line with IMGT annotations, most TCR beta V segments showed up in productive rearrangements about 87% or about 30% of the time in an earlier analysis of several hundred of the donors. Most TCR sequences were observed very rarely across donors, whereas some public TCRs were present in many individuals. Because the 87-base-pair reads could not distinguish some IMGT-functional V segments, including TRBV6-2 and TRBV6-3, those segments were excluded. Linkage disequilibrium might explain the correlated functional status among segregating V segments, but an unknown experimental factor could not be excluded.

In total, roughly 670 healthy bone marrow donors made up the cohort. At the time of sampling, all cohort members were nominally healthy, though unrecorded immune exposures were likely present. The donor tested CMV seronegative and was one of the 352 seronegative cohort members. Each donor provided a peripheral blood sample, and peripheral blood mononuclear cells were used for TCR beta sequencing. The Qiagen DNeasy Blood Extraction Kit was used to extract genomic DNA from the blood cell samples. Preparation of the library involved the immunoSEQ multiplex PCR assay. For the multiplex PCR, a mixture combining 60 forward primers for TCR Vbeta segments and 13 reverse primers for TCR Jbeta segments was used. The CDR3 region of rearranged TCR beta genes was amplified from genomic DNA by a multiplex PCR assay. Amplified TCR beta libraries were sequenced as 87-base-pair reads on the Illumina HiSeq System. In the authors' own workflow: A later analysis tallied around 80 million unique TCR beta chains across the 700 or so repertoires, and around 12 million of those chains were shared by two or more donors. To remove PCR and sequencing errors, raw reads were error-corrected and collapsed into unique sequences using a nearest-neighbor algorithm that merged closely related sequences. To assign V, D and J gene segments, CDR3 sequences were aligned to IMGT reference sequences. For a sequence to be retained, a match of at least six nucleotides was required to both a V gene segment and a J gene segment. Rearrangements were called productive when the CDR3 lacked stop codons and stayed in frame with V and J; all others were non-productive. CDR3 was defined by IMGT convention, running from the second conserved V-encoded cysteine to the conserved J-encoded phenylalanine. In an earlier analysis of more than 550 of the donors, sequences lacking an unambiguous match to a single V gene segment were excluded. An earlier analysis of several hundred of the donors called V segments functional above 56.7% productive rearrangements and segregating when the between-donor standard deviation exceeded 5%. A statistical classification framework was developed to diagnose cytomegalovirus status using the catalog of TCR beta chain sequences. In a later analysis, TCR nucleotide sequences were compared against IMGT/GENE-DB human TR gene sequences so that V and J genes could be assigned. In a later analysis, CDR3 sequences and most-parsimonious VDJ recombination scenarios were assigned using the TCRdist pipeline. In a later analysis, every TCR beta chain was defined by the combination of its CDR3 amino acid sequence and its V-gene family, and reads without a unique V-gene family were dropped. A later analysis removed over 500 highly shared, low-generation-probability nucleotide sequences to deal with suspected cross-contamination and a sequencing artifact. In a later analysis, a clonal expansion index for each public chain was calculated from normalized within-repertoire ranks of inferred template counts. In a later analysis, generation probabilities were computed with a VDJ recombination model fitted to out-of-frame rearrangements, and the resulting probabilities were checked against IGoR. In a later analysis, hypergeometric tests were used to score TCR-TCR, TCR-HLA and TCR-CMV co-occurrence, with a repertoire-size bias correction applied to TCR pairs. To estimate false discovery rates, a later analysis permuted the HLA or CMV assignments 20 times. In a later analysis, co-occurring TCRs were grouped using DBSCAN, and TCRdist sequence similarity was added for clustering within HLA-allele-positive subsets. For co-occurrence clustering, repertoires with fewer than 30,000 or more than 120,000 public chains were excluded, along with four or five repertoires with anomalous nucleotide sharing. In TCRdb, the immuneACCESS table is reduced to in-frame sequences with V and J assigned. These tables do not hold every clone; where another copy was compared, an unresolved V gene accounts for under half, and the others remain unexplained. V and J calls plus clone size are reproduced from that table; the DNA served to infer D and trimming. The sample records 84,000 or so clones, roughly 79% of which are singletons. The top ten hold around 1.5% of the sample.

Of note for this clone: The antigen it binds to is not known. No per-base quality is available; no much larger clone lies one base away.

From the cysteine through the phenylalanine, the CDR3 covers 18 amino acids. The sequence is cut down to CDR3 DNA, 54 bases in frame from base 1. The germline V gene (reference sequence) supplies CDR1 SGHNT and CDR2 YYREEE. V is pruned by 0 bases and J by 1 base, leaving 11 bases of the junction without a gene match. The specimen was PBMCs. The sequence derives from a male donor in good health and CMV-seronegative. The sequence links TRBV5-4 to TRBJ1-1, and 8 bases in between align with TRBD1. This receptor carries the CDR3 CASSLVGWAGGGNTEAFF. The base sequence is TGTGCCAGCAGCTTGGTGGGATGGGCAGGGGGCGGGAACACTGAAGCTTTCTTT.